The 31 T cell receptor beta chains below all came from one sample that was sequenced in a study of identical twins. From the 5' RACE reads, TCRdb called clonotypes with MiXCR, one entry per CDR3 protein. The profile covers 1.5 million to 2 million distinct CDR3 sequences, with under 35% appearing a single time and around 0.25% taken by the ten largest. Material for sequencing was cord blood. These receptors all come from a newborn girl in good health.

The chain uses TRBV27 and TRBJ1-2; no definite D call. The CDR3 has 14 amino acids. Trimming pared 0 bases from V and 4 bases from J, leaving 9 bases between. Germline-derived CDR1 and CDR2 are MNHEY and SMNVEV (reference sequence). This chain's CDR3 is CASSLSPGIYGYTF. The CDR3 nucleotides read TGTGCCAGCAGTTTATCGCCGGGGATCTATGGCTACACCTTC.

In this sample, this clonotype turned up a few times. This chain links TRBV6-2 or TRBV6-3 with TRBJ2-5; 7 bases map to TRBD1. With V trimmed by 2 bases and J by 7 bases, 10 bases remained unmatched. Germline CDR1 MNHEY, CDR2 SVGEGT. The length of the CDR3 is 15 residues. The CDR3 DNA sequence: TGTGCCAGCAGTTACACCTTAGGGGGCAAGCCGACCCAGTACTTC. Translation gives CASSYTLGGKPTQYF.

V and J are TRBV10-1 and TRBJ2-2; 7 nucleotides match TRBD1. The ends lost 3 bases at V and 0 bases at J; junction bases unmatched: 7. Looked up from germline, CDR1 is WNHNN and CDR2 is SYGVQD (reference sequence). The length of the CDR3 is 17 residues. CDR3 in amino acids: CASSEYRGLTNTGELFF. The CDR3 nucleotides read TGCGCCAGCAGTGAATACAGGGGTCTGACGAACACCGGGGAGCTGTTTTTT.

This clonotype has ten or more counts. This chain links TRBV6-1 with TRBJ1-2; 7 nucleotides line up with TRBD1. The trim removed 0 bases at V and 5 bases at J, leaving 3 bases unmatched. The CDR3 is 14 residues long. Germline assignment: CDR1 MNHNS and CDR2 SASEGT. The CDR3 loop is CASSEAGTAYGYTF. CDR3 nucleotides: TGTGCCAGCAGTGAAGCGGGGACAGCTTATGGCTACACCTTC.

This clonotype came up a few times. The J gene is TRBJ1-2, the V gene TRBV12-3 or TRBV12-4, with unresolved D. V lost 7 bases, J lost 7 bases, and 22 bases lay in between. There are 15 residues in the CDR3. CDR3 amino acids: CASTLGREIFRGYTF. CDR3 nucleotides: TGTGCCAGCACCTTGGGGAGGGAGATTTTTCGTGGCTACACCTTC.

This chain joins TRBV4-1 and TRBJ2-1; 12 bases are shared with TRBD2. This CDR3 is 17 amino acids long. Germline V gives CDR1 MGHRA, CDR2 YSYEKL. V lost 4 bases to trimming and J lost 2 bases; unmatched junction nucleotides: 6. DNA for the CDR3: TGCGCCAGCAGCCCCCGACTAGCGGGAGAGGCCTACAATGAGCAGTTCTTC. Its protein product is CASSPRLAGEAYNEQFF.

The chain uses TRBV7-6 and TRBJ2-3, with TRBD2 as a possible D gene (5 bases). CDR1 is SGHVS, CDR2 FNYEAQ, per germline. The CDR3 has 15 residues. V was trimmed by 4 bases and J by 2 bases, leaving 13 bases between them. CDR3 sequence reads: CASSSLTRATDTQYF. The CDR3 nucleotides are TGTGCCAGCAGCTCACTTACTAGGGCCACAGATACGCAGTATTTT.

This chain connects TRBV28 to TRBJ2-1; D possibly corresponds to TRBD1 (5 bases). V shed 10 bases and J shed 9 bases, with 19 bases lying between them. This CDR3 spans 13 amino acids. Germline V gene sequence: CDR1 MDHEN, CDR2 SYDVKM. CDR3 protein: CATRVQDPIEQFF. The CDR3 DNA follows: TGTGCCACCCGGGTACAGGACCCCATTGAGCAGTTCTTC.

The chain uses TRBV12-3 or TRBV12-4 and TRBJ1-1; D gene uncertain. CDR3 length equals 15 residues. V shed 8 bases and J shed 0 bases, with 16 bases lying between them. DNA of the CDR3: TGTGCCAGCGCCCCTGGGCACTCCATGAACACTGAAGCTTTCTTT. It encodes CASAPGHSMNTEAFF.

This clonotype came up once. The genes are TRBV20-1 and TRBJ2-3; a possible D gene is TRBD2 (6 bases). The CDR3 covers 14 residues. The germline CDR1 and CDR2 sequences are DFQATT and SNEGSKA (reference sequence). DNA of the CDR3: TGCAGCCCGCAGGCGGGGCAGAGCACAGATACGCAGTATTTT. It encodes CSPQAGQSTDTQYF.

The chain employs TRBV12-3 or TRBV12-4 and TRBJ2-1, with D hard to call. Near its end, the DNA agrees better with TRBJ2-7, so the J call may be wrong. There are 14 residues in the CDR3. CDR3 bases: TGTGCCAGCAGTTCTCAAGAGCTAGGATATGAGCAGTACTTC. Translating it yields CASSSQELGYEQYF.

V usage is TRBV12-3 or TRBV12-4 and J usage is TRBJ2-3, with TRBD2 identical over 9 bases. The V segment lost 6 bases and the J segment 5 bases; nucleotides outside the gene matches: 9. The length of the CDR3 is 15 residues. The CDR3 is CASRFASGMGDTQYF. The CDR3 bases are TGTGCCAGCAGGTTCGCTAGCGGGATGGGAGATACGCAGTATTTT.

The CDR3 sequence is CASSYSGTPSSGNTIYF. DNA for the CDR3: TGTGCCAGCAGTTACTCGGGGACCCCTAGCTCTGGAAACACCATATATTTT. The chain carries TRBV6-5 and TRBJ1-3; D may be TRBD1 (5 bases). Germline-derived CDR1 and CDR2 are MNHEY and SVGAGI. This CDR3 comprises 17 residues. The V end was cut by 0 bases, the J end by 0 bases, with 12 bases between.

This chain joins TRBV28 and TRBJ1-6; TRBD1 aligns across 8 bases. Germline lookup yields CDR1 MDHEN and CDR2 SYDVKM. The CDR3 covers 16 residues. V shed 6 bases and J 7 bases; nucleotides not matched to a gene: 11. The CDR3 DNA reads as TGTGCCAGCAGACATAAGACAGGGGCCTGGAATTCACCCCTCCACTTT. Protein product: CASRHKTGAWNSPLHF.

This clonotype was picked up a small number of times. V gene TRBV20-1 combines with J gene TRBJ1-2; 7 bases line up with TRBD1. This CDR3 spans 13 amino acids. V dropped 0 bases and J dropped 7; count of bases not matched to a gene: 5. Germline lookup yields CDR1 DFQATT and CDR2 SNEGSKA (reference sequence). CDR3 bases: TGCAGTGCTAGAGATGACAGGGAAGCTGGCTACACCTTC. This translates into CSARDDREAGYTF.

Only a few counts were recorded for this clonotype. The genes are TRBV6-6 and TRBJ1-4; D not resolved. The germline V gene has CDR1 MNHNY and CDR2 SVGAGI (reference sequence). Trimming removed 0 bases at V and 0 bases at J, with 5 bases between. CDR3 length equals 15 residues. The CDR3 region is CASSYSTTTNEKLFF. Here the CDR3 DNA reads TGTGCCAGCAGTTACTCGACAACAACTAATGAAAAACTGTTTTTT.

The J gene is TRBJ2-1, the V gene TRBV4-1, with D possibly TRBD1 on 7 matching bases. V lost 1 base and J lost 4, with 17 bases in between. Germline CDR1 reads MGHRA; CDR2 reads YSYEKL. This CDR3 has 17 residues. DNA for the CDR3: TGCGCCAGCAGCCAAGGACAGGGAAGGAGGGGTTACAATGAGCAGTTCTTC. Translated: CASSQGQGRRGYNEQFF.

This clonotype was picked up many times. The chain recombines TRBV29-1 with TRBJ1-5; possibly TRBD1 for D (6 bases). V was clipped by 4 bases and J by 2 bases, with 12 bases between them. Germline V CDR1 and CDR2: SQVTM, ANQGSEA. The CDR3 has 14 amino acids. The chain's CDR3 is CSVAQGSGNQPQHF. Here the CDR3 DNA reads TGCAGCGTTGCACAGGGTTCCGGCAATCAGCCCCAGCATTTT.

With regard to this clonotype: At one of its ends the junction is not consistent with the germline gene, which may arise from a read error. This sequence joins TRBV11-2 and TRBJ2-7, with D perhaps TRBD1 (7 bases). The CDR3 length is 15 residues. Germline CDR1 SGHAT, CDR2 FQNNGV. The CDR3 bases are TGTGCCAGCAGCTTAGATGGAGGGACAGCCTACGGGCAGTACTTC. It encodes CASSLDGGTAYGQYF.

The V call is TRBV23-1, the J call TRBJ1-4; 7 bases match TRBD1. TRBV23-1 is an open reading frame whose function is uncertain. With 2 bases clipped from V and 5 bases from J, the junction kept 11 bases outside the gene matches. The CDR3 length is 17 residues. CDR3 DNA sequence: TGCGCCAGCAGTCAAGGGCATGATGACAGGGAGAATGAAAAACTGTTTTTT. Translating gives CASSQGHDDRENEKLFF.

The gene calls are TRBV12-3 or TRBV12-4 and TRBJ2-5, with TRBD1 matching over 8 bases. The CDR3 has 14 residues. V was clipped by 6 bases and J by 1 base; unmatched bases: 4. CDR3 bases: TGTGCCAGCAGGTCCGGACAGGGCCAAGAGACCCAGTACTTC. Its protein product is CASRSGQGQETQYF.

On this clonotype: The germline gene is not matched at one end of the junction; a read error may be the cause. The chain is built from TRBV15 and TRBJ1-2; no clear D. The germline V gene has CDR1 LNHNV and CDR2 YYDKDF (reference sequence). The CDR3 extends over 16 amino acids. The CDR3 DNA is TGTGCCACCAGCAGAGATCGAATTGTCGGCAACTATGGCTGCACCTTC. Amino acid sequence: CATSRDRIVGNYGCTF.

This clonotype was seen a few times. The chain is built from TRBV9 and TRBJ2-3, with TRBD2 matching 9 bases. CDR3 length equals 17 residues. The junction had 8 bases not matched to a gene; V was cut back by 1 base and J by 2 bases. CDR1 SGDLS and CDR2 YYNGEE come from the germline V gene. In DNA form, the CDR3 reads TGTGCCAGCAGCGTAAGAGGGTCTAGCGGGGTCACAGATACGCAGTATTTT. This gives the protein CASSVRGSSGVTDTQYF.

V is TRBV25-1 and J is TRBJ2-7; D is perhaps TRBD2 (5 bases). Looked up from germline, CDR1 is MGHDK and CDR2 is SYGVNS. The CDR3 totals 10 residues. V was pared by 7 bases and J by 8 bases, with 9 bases between. This chain's CDR3 is CASIGEKQYF. The CDR3 nucleotides read TGTGCCAGCATCGGGGAGAAGCAGTACTTC.

The chain is built from TRBV5-6 and TRBJ2-1; D is unclear. V lost 4 bases and J lost 10, with 15 bases in between. The germline V gene has CDR1 SGHDT and CDR2 YYEEEE. This CDR3 has 13 residues. CDR3 residues: CASSQVSAVEQFF. CDR3 DNA sequence: TGTGCCAGCAGCCAGGTCTCCGCTGTCGAGCAGTTCTTC.

There are a few counts of this clonotype. The V gene is TRBV6-1, the J gene TRBJ2-6; maybe TRBD1 (5 bases). The V gene lost 4 bases and the J gene lost 0 bases, with 16 bases spanning the gap. The CDR3 sequence is 18 residues long. Per the germline V gene, CDR1 is MNHNS and CDR2 is SASEGT. The CDR3, as DNA: TGTGCCAGCAGTGGCGACCACTATGGGGCCTCTGGGGCCAACGTCCTGACTTTC. Its translation is CASSGDHYGASGANVLTF.

This clonotype turned up a few times. For the CDR3, the DNA is TGCAGTGCTATTAGACTAGCGGGAGTCCAGGACGAGCAGTACTTC. This encodes CSAIRLAGVQDEQYF. The chain combines TRBV20-1 with TRBJ2-7, with 12 bases matching TRBD2. The length of the CDR3 is 15 residues. CDR1 is DFQATT, CDR2 SNEGSKA, per germline (reference sequence). The junction had 9 bases not matched to a gene; V was cut back by 4 bases and J by 5 bases.

This clonotype came up many times. The genes are TRBV6-6 and TRBJ2-3; 8 bases fit TRBD1. V trimming: 7 bases; J trimming: 1 base; junction bases outside the gene matches: 1. The CDR3 spans 13 residues. CDR1 is MNHNY and CDR2 is SVGAGI in the germline V gene (reference sequence). The CDR3: CASNRGGTDTQYF. CDR3 DNA sequence: TGTGCCAGCAACAGGGGGGGCACAGATACGCAGTATTTT.

In its sample, this clonotype was seen a few times. One end of the junction varies from germline; a read error may be responsible. J is TRBJ2-1 and V is TRBV6-6; 12 bases are shared with TRBD2. CDR1 and CDR2 (germline): MNHNY, SVGAGI (reference sequence). CDR3 length equals 17 residues. The CDR3 DNA sequence: TGTGCCGGCAGTTACTCCATTCTAGCGGGGGGGTTTGGTGAGCAGTTCTTC. It codes for CAGSYSILAGGFGEQFF.

This rearrangement joins TRBV12-3 or TRBV12-4 to TRBJ2-1; the match to TRBD1 covers 9 bases. This CDR3 has 14 residues. V lost 8 bases, J lost 8 bases, and 10 bases stayed unmatched. CDR3 bases: TGTGCCAGCGGAAAACGACAGGGGGTACATGAGCAGTTCTTC. Translating gives CASGKRQGVHEQFF.

Notes on this clonotype: It may be a read error: a sequence one base away is much more abundant. The chain uses TRBV5-1 and TRBJ2-4; D is unresolved. The germline V gene encodes CDR1 SGHRS and CDR2 YFSETQ. The length of the CDR3 is 13 residues. CDR3 DNA: TGCGCCAGCAACTTGGCCGGCAGGATCATTCAGTACTTC. It is translated as CASNLAGRIIQYF. The full variable domain, with the rest looked up from reference TRBV5-1 and TRBJ2-4, is KAGVTQTPRYLIKTRGQQVTLSCSPISGHRSVSWYQQTPGQGLQFLFEYFSETQRNKGNFPGRFSGRQFSNSRSEMNVSTLELGDSALYLCASNLAGRIIQYFGAGTRLSVL.